These 22 T cell receptor beta chains were all obtained from the same sample, sequenced in a study of control samples from healthy donors and cancer patients. Profiling relied on immunoSEQ multiplex PCR, and the TCRdb table lists in-frame clones only, not all of them. The sample contains about 110,000 clones, about 89% of which appear only once. Material: blood. These receptors were obtained from a woman aged 18-30 years in good health.

This chain joins TRBV2 and TRBJ2-1, with TRBD2 matching over 8 bases. Unmatched junction bases numbered 13, after V lost 6 bases and J lost 9 bases. The CDR3 is 15 amino acids. Germline lookup yields CDR1 SNHLY and CDR2 FYNNEI. CDR3 protein: CASRGGTRRSGEQFF. The CDR3 DNA reads TGTGCCAGCAGGGGAGGGACTAGGAGGTCGGGTGAGCAGTTCTTC.

This rearrangement joins TRBV9 to TRBJ2-2; D unresolved. Germline CDR1 reads SGDLS; CDR2 reads YYNGEE. The CDR3 contains 17 residues. V lost 2 bases, J lost 1 base, and 15 bases lay in between. In nucleotides, the CDR3 is TGTGCCAGCAGCGTTCATCGGGTATTGGAGAACACCGGGGAGCTGTTTTTT. Protein sequence: CASSVHRVLENTGELFF.

The DNA of the CDR3 is TGTGCCATCAGAGACAGGGAGAAATTGAACACTGAAGCTTTCTTT. Translation gives CAIRDREKLNTEAFF. This chain joins TRBV10-3 and TRBJ1-1, with 7 bases aligning to TRBD1. V dropped 6 bases and J dropped 0; count of bases not matched to a gene: 7. Germline V lookup: CDR1 ENHRY, CDR2 SYGVKD. The CDR3 spans 15 residues.

The chain joins TRBV12-5 to TRBJ1-2; 7 bases match TRBD1. Trimming cost V 2 bases and J 4 bases; bases outside gene matches: 10. Germline CDR1 and CDR2: LGHNT and FRNRAP. The CDR3 is made up of 16 amino acids. CDR3 sequence (DNA): TGTGCTAGTGGTTTGTTTGGGGGACAGTCGTCCTATGGCTACACCTTC. It is translated as CASGLFGGQSSYGYTF.

This clone was seen only once. This chain uses TRBV28 with TRBJ1-1; tentatively, D is TRBD1 (5 bases). The V gene lost 3 bases and the J gene lost 2 bases, with 10 bases spanning the gap. This CDR3 is built from 14 residues. Germline-derived CDR1 and CDR2 are MDHEN and SYDVKM. DNA of the CDR3: TGTGCCAGCAGTTTGGGGGTTGGTAACACTGAAGCTTTCTTT. Amino acids: CASSLGVGNTEAFF.

The chain is built from TRBV7-9 and TRBJ2-7; TRBD2 agrees at 7 bases. With 3 bases clipped from V and 1 base from J, the junction kept 3 bases outside the gene matches. This CDR3 region has 14 residues. Germline-derived CDR1 and CDR2 are SEHNR and FQNEAQ (reference sequence). In DNA, the CDR3 is TGTGCCAGCAGCTTGTCGGGACTATCCTACGAGCAGTACTTC. This gives the protein CASSLSGLSYEQYF.

V is TRBV7-3 and J is TRBJ2-1; unclear D gene. The CDR3 is made up of 14 amino acids. V was trimmed by 3 bases and J by 3 bases, leaving 9 bases between them. The germline gives CDR1 SGHTA, CDR2 FQGTGA. The CDR3 loop reads CASSLGEDYNEQFF. The CDR3, as DNA: TGTGCCAGCAGCTTGGGTGAGGACTACAATGAGCAGTTCTTC. Full variable domain (missing parts from reference TRBV7-3 and TRBJ2-1): GAGVSQTPSNKVTEKGKYVELRCDPISGHTALYWYRQSLGQGPEFLIYFQGTGAADDSGLPNDRFFAVRPEGSVSTLKIQRTERGDSAVYLCASSLGEDYNEQFFGPGTRLTVL.

V gene TRBV7-9 combines with J gene TRBJ2-7; 7 bases align to TRBD1. CDR3 length equals 15 residues. Germline-derived CDR1 and CDR2 are SEHNR and FQNEAQ (reference sequence). Trimming at V came to 5 bases and at J to 3 bases, leaving 10 bases not matched to a gene. CDR3 DNA sequence: TGTGCCAGCAGCCAGATCGTCCAGGGGGTCTACGAGCAGTACTTC. It encodes CASSQIVQGVYEQYF.

The CDR3 is CSVEDAYEQYF. In DNA, the CDR3 is TGCAGCGTTGAAGATGCCTACGAGCAGTACTTC. The J gene is TRBJ2-7, the V gene TRBV29-1; D uncertain. Trimming took 0 bases from V and 2 from J, leaving 2 bases between them. Germline-derived CDR1 and CDR2 are SQVTM and ANQGSEA. The length of the CDR3 is 11 residues.

CDR3: CASSKAPGLQLFF. CDR3 DNA: TGTGCCAGCAGTAAGGCCCCGGGACTCCAACTGTTCTTC. This sequence joins TRBV27 and TRBJ2-1; D may be TRBD2 (6 bases). The CDR3 extends over 13 amino acids. Germline loops: CDR1 MNHEY, CDR2 SMNVEV (reference sequence). The germline V and J ends were trimmed by 5 bases and 15 bases, with 20 bases remaining between them.

The J gene is TRBJ1-1, the V gene TRBV5-5; no clear D. The CDR3 has 17 residues. CDR1 is SGHKS, CDR2 YYEKEE, per germline (reference sequence). Trimming took off 0 bases at V and 4 bases at J, with 19 bases between the two ends. The CDR3 reads CASSLVPEKWLGTEAFF. In nucleotides, the CDR3 is TGTGCCAGCAGCTTGGTTCCGGAGAAATGGCTAGGCACTGAAGCTTTCTTT.

As concerns this clone: The junction shows a germline mismatch at one end, possibly a read error. The DNA of the CDR3 is TGTGCCAGCAACCAACTACAGGGGGTAGGTGAAAAACTGTTTTTT. Translating gives CASNQLQGVGEKLFF. The genes are TRBV4-2 and TRBJ1-4; 8 bases map to TRBD1. Germline V gene sequence: CDR1 LGHNA, CDR2 YNFKEQ. The CDR3 spans 15 residues.

The chain employs TRBV7-8 and TRBJ1-5; 10 positions agree with TRBD1. V gave up 4 bases and J gave up 9 bases; unmatched junction bases: 9. CDR3 length equals 15 residues. Germline lookup yields CDR1 SGHVS and CDR2 FQNEAQ. The CDR3 here is CASSSGTGARLPQHF. CDR3 nucleotide sequence: TGTGCCAGCAGCTCCGGGACAGGGGCCCGATTGCCCCAGCATTTT.

This chain links TRBV6-2 or TRBV6-3 with TRBJ2-3, with TRBD1 identical over 8 bases. V gave up 5 bases and J gave up 2 bases; unmatched junction bases: 12. The CDR3 is 17 amino acids. Germline values: CDR1 MNHEY, CDR2 SVGEGT. The CDR3 loop reads CASSLYRGTSNTDTQYF. CDR3 DNA sequence: TGTGCCAGCAGTCTATACAGGGGGACCAGCAACACAGATACGCAGTATTTT.

This chain connects TRBV25-1 to TRBJ2-3; 10 positions agree with TRBD1. Germline CDR1 reads MGHDK; CDR2 reads SYGVNS. J lost 1 base, V lost 7 bases, and 2 bases had no gene match. The CDR3 covers 14 residues. The CDR3 region has the DNA TGTGCCAGCACCGGGACAGGGGGCACAGATACGCAGTATTTT. Amino acids: CASTGTGGTDTQYF. Full variable domain (remainder filled in from reference TRBV25-1 and TRBJ2-3): EADIYQTPRYLVIGTGKKITLECSQTMGHDKMYWYQQDPGMELHLIHYSYGVNSTEKGDLSSESTVSRIRTEHFPLTLESARPSHTSQYLCASTGTGGTDTQYFGPGTRLTVL.

The J gene is TRBJ1-4, the V gene TRBV2; tentatively, D is TRBD1 (6 bases). V was pared by 7 bases and J by 5 bases, with 14 bases between. Germline V gene sequence: CDR1 SNHLY, CDR2 FYNNEI. The CDR3 totals 14 residues. CDR3 amino acids: CASTPTGWNEKLFF. CDR3 DNA sequence: TGTGCCAGCACGCCGACAGGATGGAATGAAAAACTGTTTTTT.

J is TRBJ2-3 and V is TRBV7-2; possible D gene TRBD2, 6 bases. Deletions cut 1 base from V and 5 bases from J, with 7 bases between. The CDR3 is 13 amino acids. Per the germline V gene, CDR1 is SGHTA and CDR2 is FQGNSA. The CDR3 protein is CASSLGREDTQYF. The CDR3 coding sequence is TGTGCCAGCAGCTTAGGGCGGGAAGATACGCAGTATTTT.

CDR3 DNA sequence: TGTGCCAGCAGGTTAAGCGGATTTAGCACAGATACGCAGTATTTT. It codes for CASRLSGFSTDTQYF. The chain employs TRBV3-1 (or the pseudogene TRBV3-2) and TRBJ2-3, with D tentatively TRBD2 (5 bases). Per germline, CDR1 LGHDT and CDR2 YNNKEL (reference sequence). Trimming cost V 6 bases and J 0 bases, with 13 bases left between them. There are 15 residues in the CDR3.

This chain links TRBV20-1 with TRBJ2-1; D is ambiguous. There are 11 residues in the CDR3. Germline CDR1 reads DFQATT; CDR2 reads SNEGSKA (reference sequence). Deletions cut 3 bases from V and 5 bases from J, with 5 bases between. CDR3 residues: CSASRDNEQFF. In nucleotides, the CDR3 is TGCAGTGCTAGTCGGGACAATGAGCAGTTCTTC.

This sequence joins TRBV28 and TRBJ1-1; D is perhaps TRBD1 (6 bases). V dropped 4 bases and J dropped 1 base, with 13 bases sitting between them. In germline, CDR1 is MDHEN, CDR2 SYDVKM. The CDR3 contains 15 residues. The CDR3 sequence is CASSSPGHPNTEAFF. Written as DNA, the CDR3 is TGTGCCAGCAGTTCACCGGGACATCCGAACACTGAAGCTTTCTTT.

CDR3 region: CASSQSVALVGAGSPLHF. The CDR3 region has the DNA TGCGCCAGCAGTCAGTCTGTGGCCCTAGTGGGGGCCGGTTCACCCCTCCACTTT. This chain uses TRBV4-1 with TRBJ1-6, with D maybe TRBD1 (6 bases). Trimming shortened V by 6 bases and J by 9 bases, and 27 bases separated the two germline ends. The CDR3 length is 18 residues. CDR1 and CDR2 from the germline V gene are MGHRA and YSYEKL.

The CDR3 loop is CASSGSYSLGTTSYEQYF. CDR3 in DNA: TGTGCCAGCTCAGGGTCTTATTCCCTCGGGACTACCTCCTACGAGCAGTACTTC. The V call is TRBV18, the J call TRBJ2-7, with 7 bases lining up with TRBD2. V was clipped by 5 bases and J by 0 bases; unmatched bases: 16. Looked up from germline, CDR1 is KGHSH and CDR2 is LQKENI. The length of the CDR3 is 18 residues.